Sequencing of this T cell receptor beta chain was carried out in a study of PD-1 and CTLA-4 blockade in melanoma. Profiling relied on immunoSEQ multiplex PCR, and the TCRdb table lists in-frame clones only, not all of them. Among nearly 30,000 clones, less than 90% were seen once, and the ten largest hold over 6.5%. V was clipped by 7 bases and J by 1 base, with 15 bases between them. Germline CDR1 is LGHDT and CDR2 is YNNKEL (reference sequence). There are 15 residues in the CDR3. The receptor was isolated from a human donor with melanoma. Material: CD8+ T cells from peripheral blood, obtained before anti-PD-1 treatment. The chain combines TRBV3-1 (or the pseudogene TRBV3-2) with TRBJ2-3; possibly TRBD2 for D (6 bases). In DNA form, the CDR3 reads TGTGCCAGCACCCCCGGGGTAGCGGGCACAGATACGCAGTATTTT. Its protein is CASTPGVAGTDTQYF.